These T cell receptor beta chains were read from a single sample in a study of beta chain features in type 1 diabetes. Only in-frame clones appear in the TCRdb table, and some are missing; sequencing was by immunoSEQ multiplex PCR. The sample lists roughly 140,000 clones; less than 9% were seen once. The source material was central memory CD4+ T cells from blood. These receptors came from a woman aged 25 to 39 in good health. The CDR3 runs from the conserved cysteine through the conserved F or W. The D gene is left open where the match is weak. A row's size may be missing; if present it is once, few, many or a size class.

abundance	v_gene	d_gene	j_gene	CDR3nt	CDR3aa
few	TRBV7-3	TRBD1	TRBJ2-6	TGTGCCAGCAGCCCCCATAAGGTGACAGGGGCCACCTCTGGGGCCAACGTCCTGACTTTC	CASSPHKVTGATSGANVLTF
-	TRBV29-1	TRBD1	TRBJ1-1	TGCAGCACTCGACAGGGGGCATCTGAAGCTTTCTTT	CSTRQGASEAFF
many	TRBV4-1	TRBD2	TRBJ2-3	TGCGCCAGCAGCCAACCGGGACTAGCGGGAGGTGGCACAGATACGCAGTATTTT	CASSQPGLAGGGTDTQYF
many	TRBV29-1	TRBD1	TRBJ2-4	TGCAGCGTTGGTCTAACAGGGGGCGCCAAAAACATTCAGTACTTC	CSVGLTGGAKNIQYF
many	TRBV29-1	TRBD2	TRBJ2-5	TGCAGCGGTGCCGGGACTAGCGGGAGGGCCCAGTACTTC	CSGAGTSGRAQYF
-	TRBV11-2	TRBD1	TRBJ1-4	TGTGCCAGCAGCTTAGTCAGGGGGAATGAAAAACTGTTTTTT	CASSLVRGNEKLFF
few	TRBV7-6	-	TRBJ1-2	TGTGCCAGCAGCCCAGCGGGGGGCGGCTATGGCTACACCTTC	CASSPAGGGYGYTF
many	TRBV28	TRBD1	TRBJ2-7	TGTGCCAGCAGTTTATCGCGACAGGGGGCGCGAGAGCAGTACTTC	CASSLSRQGAREQYF
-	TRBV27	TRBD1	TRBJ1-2	TGTGCCAGCAGTTTATCTCTCACAGGGGACGGCGGCTACACCTTC	CASSLSLTGDGGYTF
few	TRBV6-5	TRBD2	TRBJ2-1	TGTGCCAGCAGTTACAGGGAGGGCCGCAATGAGCAGTTCTTC	CASSYREGRNEQFF
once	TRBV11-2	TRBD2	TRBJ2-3	TGTGCCAGCATGACTACTAGCGGGAGGAGGTATACGCAGTATTTT	CASMTTSGRRYTQYF
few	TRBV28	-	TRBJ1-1	TGTGCCAGCAGTTCGGTCCCAGGGCTGAACACTGAAGCTTTCTTT	CASSSVPGLNTEAFF
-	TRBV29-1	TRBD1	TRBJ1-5	TGCAGCGTTGTCCTGCAGGGGGGAGAGGATCAGCCCCAGCATTTT	CSVVLQGGEDQPQHF
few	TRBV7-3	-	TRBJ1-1	TGTGCCAGCAGCTTAACCGGGGAACCCGGCACTGAAGCTTTCTTT	CASSLTGEPGTEAFF
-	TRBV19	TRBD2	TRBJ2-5	TGTGCCAGTAGTGGGGGACTAGCGGTCAGGGAGACCCAGTACTTC	CASSGGLAVRETQYF
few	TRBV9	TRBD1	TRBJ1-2	TGTGCCAGCAGCACTGGACAGGGGAACCTGTATGGCTACACCTTC	CASSTGQGNLYGYTF
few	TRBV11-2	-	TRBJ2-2	TGTGCCAGCAGCCGACAGAGCGGGTCCACTAACACCGGGGAGCTGTTTTTT	CASSRQSGSTNTGELFF
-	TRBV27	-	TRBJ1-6	TGTGCCAGCAGTTTATGGTCGGCGGGGGGCGAGAATTCACCCCTCCACTTT	CASSLWSAGGENSPLHF
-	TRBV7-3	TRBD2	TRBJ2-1	TGTGCCAGCAGCGGGACTAGCAATGGGTACAATGAGCAGTTCTTC	CASSGTSNGYNEQFF
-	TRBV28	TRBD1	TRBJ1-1	TGTGCCAGCAGGTTTACAGGGGTTAGAGGGACTGAAGCTTTCTTT	CASRFTGVRGTEAFF
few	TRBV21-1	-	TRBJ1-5	TGTGCCAGCATAGGAGGGTGTAATCAGCCCCAGCATTTT	CASIGGCNQPQHF
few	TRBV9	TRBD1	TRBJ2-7	TGTGCCAGCAGCGGGGGTGGGTCGGACAGGACCTCCTACGAGCAGTACTTC	CASSGGGSDRTSYEQYF
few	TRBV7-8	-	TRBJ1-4	TGTGCCAGCAGCTCGACCGGGATTAGCGAAAAACTGTTTTTT	CASSSTGISEKLFF
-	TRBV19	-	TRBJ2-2	TGTGCCAGTAGTATAGACGGGAATGTCGGGGAGCTGTTTTTT	CASSIDGNVGELFF
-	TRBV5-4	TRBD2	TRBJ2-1	TGTGCCAGCAGCTTGGACGCGGGAGTCTACAATGAGCAGTTCTTC	CASSLDAGVYNEQFF
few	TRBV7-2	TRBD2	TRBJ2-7	TGTGCCAGCAGCGTAACTAGCCCCGGGACTAGCGGGAGGAACGAGCAGTACTTC	CASSVTSPGTSGRNEQYF
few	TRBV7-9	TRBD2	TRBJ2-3	TGTGCCAGCAGCTTTGGACTAGCGCAAACAGATACGCAGTATTTT	CASSFGLAQTDTQYF
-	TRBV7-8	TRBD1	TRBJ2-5	TGTGCCAGCAGCCTCTTCGTCGTACCGGGACAGGGGTCGGGGCAAGAGACCCAGTACTTC	CASSLFVVPGQGSGQETQYF
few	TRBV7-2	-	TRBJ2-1	TGTGCCAGCAGCCAAGGCAGCGTTTCCTACAATGAGCAGTTCTTC	CASSQGSVSYNEQFF
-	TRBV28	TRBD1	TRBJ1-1	TGTGCCAGCAGTAGACGGGGACAGGGTAACACTGAAGCTTTCTTT	CASSRRGQGNTEAFF
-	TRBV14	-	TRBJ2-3	TGTGCCAGCAGCCAAGAAAGAGGAGGGGTCCTTGGCACAGATACGCAGTATTTT	CASSQERGGVLGTDTQYF
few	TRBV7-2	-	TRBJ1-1	TGTGCCAGCAGCTCCAGGGATAGCACTGAAGCTTTCTTT	CASSSRDSTEAFF
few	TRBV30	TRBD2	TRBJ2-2	TGTGCCTGCTTAGCGGGAGCAATTTTTGCAAGGAACACCGGGGAGCTGTTTTTT	CACLAGAIFARNTGELFF
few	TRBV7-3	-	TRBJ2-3	TGTGCCAGCAGCTTGGGGCGGACCAGCACAGATACGCAGTATTTT	CASSLGRTSTDTQYF
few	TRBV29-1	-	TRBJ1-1	TGCAGCGTTTCAACAGGGAACACTGAAGCTTTCTTT	CSVSTGNTEAFF
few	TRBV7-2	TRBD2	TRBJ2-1	TGTGCCAGCAACGTTTTGACTGACCCGGGGGGGCAGTTCTTC	CASNVLTDPGGQFF
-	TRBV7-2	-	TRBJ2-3	TGTGCCAGCAGCACGACCGGGACAGATACGCAGTATTTT	CASSTTGTDTQYF
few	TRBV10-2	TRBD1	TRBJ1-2	TGCGCCAGTACCGGGACAGGTGAATATGGCTACACCTTC	CASTGTGEYGYTF
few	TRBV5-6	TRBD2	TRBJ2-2	TGTGCCAGCAGCTTGTACGGGAGGGAGGACACCGGGGAGCTGTTTTTT	CASSLYGREDTGELFF
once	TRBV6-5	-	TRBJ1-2	TGTGCCAGCAGTTACTCGAGGCAGGGCGACTATGGCTACACCTTC	CASSYSRQGDYGYTF
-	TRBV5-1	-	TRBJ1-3	TGCGCCAGCAGCTTGGAAGCGGGAAACACCATATATTTT	CASSLEAGNTIYF
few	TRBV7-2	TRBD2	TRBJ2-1	TGTGCCAGCAGCCCCAGCGGGAGCTTCTCCTACAATGAGCAGTTCTTC	CASSPSGSFSYNEQFF
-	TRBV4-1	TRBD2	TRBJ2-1	TGCGCCAGCAGCCACCTATCGGGACTAGCGGGACTTAACAATGAGCAGTTCTTC	CASSHLSGLAGLNNEQFF
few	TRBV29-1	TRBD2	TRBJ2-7	TGCAGCGTTGGGGCAGCGGGATCCGTCAACGAGCAGTACTTC	CSVGAAGSVNEQYF
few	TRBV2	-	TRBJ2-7	TGTGCCAGCAGACAACGGGACTCCTACGAGCAGTACTTC	CASRQRDSYEQYF
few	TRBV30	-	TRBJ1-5	TGTGCCTGGGGGTCGGGATCTAGCAATCAGCCCCAGCATTTT	CAWGSGSSNQPQHF
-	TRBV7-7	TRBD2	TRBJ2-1	TGTGCTAGCAGCTCCCTCAGCGGGAGTGGGAGTGAGCAGTTCTTC	CASSSLSGSGSEQFF
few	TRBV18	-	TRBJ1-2	TGTGCCAGCTCCCCGGGGTTGTTGGACTATGGCTACACCTTC	CASSPGLLDYGYTF
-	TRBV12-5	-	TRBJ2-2	TGTGCTAGTGGTTCTGGGGGGTTGTCCGGGGAGCTGTTTTTT	CASGSGGLSGELFF
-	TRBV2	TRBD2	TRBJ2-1	TGTGCCAGCAGTGAGGCAAGCGGGAGGGCGTATGAGCAGTTCTTC	CASSEASGRAYEQFF
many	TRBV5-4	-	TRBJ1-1	TGTGCCAGCAGCAAGCCGGGACTGACGATGAACACTGAAGCTTTCTTT	CASSKPGLTMNTEAFF
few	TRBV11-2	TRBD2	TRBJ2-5	TGTGCCAGCAGCTTAGGGACTAGCGGCCAAGAGACCCAGTACTTC	CASSLGTSGQETQYF
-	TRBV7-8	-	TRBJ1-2	TGTGCCAGCAGCTTAAGAGAAGAGGGAACCTATGGCTACACCTTC	CASSLREEGTYGYTF
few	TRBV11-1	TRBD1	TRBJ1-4	TGTGCCAGCAGCCAAACCGGGACAGGGGACGAAAAACTGTTTTTT	CASSQTGTGDEKLFF
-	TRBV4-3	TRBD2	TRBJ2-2	TGCGCCAGCAGCCAAGGGGGGGGTAGCGGCACCGGGGAGCTGTTTTTT	CASSQGGGSGTGELFF
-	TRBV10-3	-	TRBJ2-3	TGTGCCATCAGTGAGTCGACTGTAGATACGCAGTATTTT	CAISESTVDTQYF
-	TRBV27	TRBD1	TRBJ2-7	TGTGCCAGCAGGAGACCTCGGGGGACAGGGTCCTACGAGCAGTACTTC	CASRRPRGTGSYEQYF
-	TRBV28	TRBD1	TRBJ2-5	TGTGCCAGCGCGGGACAGGAAAAAGAGACCCAGTACTTC	CASAGQEKETQYF
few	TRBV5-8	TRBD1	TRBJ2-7	TGTGCCAGCAGCCCGGGACAGGACTACGAGCAGTACTTC	CASSPGQDYEQYF